The clone carrying this T cell receptor beta chain was seen more than once but under ten times. This specimen comes from a study of identical twins. Trimming cost V 7 bases and J 10 bases, with 17 bases left between them. Germline V gene sequence: CDR1 ENHRY, CDR2 SYGVKD. This CDR3 contains 14 residues. A template switching step contributed a universal primer site, while unique molecular identifiers were present in the cDNA. TCRdb called the 5' RACE reads again in MiXCR, with one record for every CDR3 protein. The table includes 400,000 to 550,000 distinct CDR3 sequences, less than 25% detected once. The data were also submitted as part of a second study, on T cells expressing NK-cell markers.

The sequencing sample was made of CD4+ T cells sorted from blood. The sequence came from a woman aged 18-30 years in good health. The V and J genes are TRBV10-3 and TRBJ1-6, with D tentatively TRBD1 (6 bases). The CDR3 is CAINERGRESPLHF. As DNA, the CDR3 is TGTGCCATCAACGAACGGGGGCGCGAATCACCCCTCCACTTT.